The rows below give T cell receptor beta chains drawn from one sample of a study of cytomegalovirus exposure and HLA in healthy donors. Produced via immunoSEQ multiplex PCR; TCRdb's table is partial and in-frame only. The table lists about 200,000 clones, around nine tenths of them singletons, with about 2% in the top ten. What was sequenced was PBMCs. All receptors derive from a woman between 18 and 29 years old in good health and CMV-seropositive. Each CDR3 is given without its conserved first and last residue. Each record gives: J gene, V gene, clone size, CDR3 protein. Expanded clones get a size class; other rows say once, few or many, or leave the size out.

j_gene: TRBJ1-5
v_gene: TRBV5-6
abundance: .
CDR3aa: ASSFSDRLNQPQH

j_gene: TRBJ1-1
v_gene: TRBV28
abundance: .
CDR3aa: ASRPLGQMNTEAF

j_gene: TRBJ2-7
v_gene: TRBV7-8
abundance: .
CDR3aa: ASSGEVGSYEQY

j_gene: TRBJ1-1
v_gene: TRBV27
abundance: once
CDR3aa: ASSLTRDTEAF

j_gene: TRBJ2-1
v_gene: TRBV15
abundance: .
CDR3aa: ATSRDTRTGFSYNEQF

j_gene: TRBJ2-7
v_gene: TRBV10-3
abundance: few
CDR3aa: ATLAGDGYEQY

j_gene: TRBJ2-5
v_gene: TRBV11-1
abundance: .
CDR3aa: ASSHTGTGRQETQY

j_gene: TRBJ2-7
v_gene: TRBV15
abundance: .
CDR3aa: ATSLRDRGEQY

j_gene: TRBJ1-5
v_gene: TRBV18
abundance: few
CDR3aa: ASSRIRGINQPQH

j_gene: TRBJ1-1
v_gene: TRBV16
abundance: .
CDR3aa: ASSHPDRTNTEAF

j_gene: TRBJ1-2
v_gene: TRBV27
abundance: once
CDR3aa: ASSLRDRGIHGYT

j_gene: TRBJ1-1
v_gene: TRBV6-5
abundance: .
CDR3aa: ASSYGHIRVNTEAF

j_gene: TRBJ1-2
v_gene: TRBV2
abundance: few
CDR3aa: ASSLSALQEGYLSYT

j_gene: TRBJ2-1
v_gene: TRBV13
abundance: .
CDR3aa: ASSLIAGGGNEQF

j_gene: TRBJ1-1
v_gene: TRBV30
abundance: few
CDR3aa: AWSVTGTEAF

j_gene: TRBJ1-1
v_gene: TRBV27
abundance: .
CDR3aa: ASSLDMNTEAF

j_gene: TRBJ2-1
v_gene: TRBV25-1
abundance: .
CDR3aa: ASSDVEGGQGYNEQF

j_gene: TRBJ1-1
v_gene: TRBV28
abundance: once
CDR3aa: ASSPITANTEAF

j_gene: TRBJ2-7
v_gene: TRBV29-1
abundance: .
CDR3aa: SVARTSGHGYEQY

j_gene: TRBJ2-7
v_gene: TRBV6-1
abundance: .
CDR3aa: ASSEIGSSYEQY

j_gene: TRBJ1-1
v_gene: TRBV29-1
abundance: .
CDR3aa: SVEDLLTGAF

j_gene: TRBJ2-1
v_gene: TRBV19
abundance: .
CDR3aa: ASSPVYNEQF

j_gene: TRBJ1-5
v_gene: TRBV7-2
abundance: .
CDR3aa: ASSLDRQPQH

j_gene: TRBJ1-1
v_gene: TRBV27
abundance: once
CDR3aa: ASSLRGMNTEAF

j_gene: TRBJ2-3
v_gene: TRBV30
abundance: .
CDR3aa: AFGIGGFGTDTQY

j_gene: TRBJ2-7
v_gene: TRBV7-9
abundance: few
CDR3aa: ASSARQETYEQY

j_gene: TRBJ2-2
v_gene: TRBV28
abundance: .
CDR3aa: ASSFRAVTGELF

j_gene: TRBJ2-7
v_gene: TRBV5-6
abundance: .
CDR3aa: ASSLAPGGLRYEQY

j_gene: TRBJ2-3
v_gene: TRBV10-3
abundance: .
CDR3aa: AISESARRSTDTQY

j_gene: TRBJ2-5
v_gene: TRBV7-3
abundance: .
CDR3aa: ASSYLGTGVLETQY

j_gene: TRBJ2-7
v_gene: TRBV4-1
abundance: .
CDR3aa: ASSQEKGGGNEQY

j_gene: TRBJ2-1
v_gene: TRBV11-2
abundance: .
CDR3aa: ASSPTPGQTLPNEQF

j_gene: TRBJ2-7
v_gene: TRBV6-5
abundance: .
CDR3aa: ASGISLSNEQY

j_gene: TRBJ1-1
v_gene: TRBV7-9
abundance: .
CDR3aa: ASSLAMNTEAF

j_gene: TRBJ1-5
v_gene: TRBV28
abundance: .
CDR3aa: ASSNPGLHSYSNQPQH

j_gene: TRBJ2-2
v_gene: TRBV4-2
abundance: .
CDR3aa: ASSPQPGGATNTGELF

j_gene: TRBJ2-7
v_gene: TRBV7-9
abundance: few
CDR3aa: ASSLRTTGMVYEQY

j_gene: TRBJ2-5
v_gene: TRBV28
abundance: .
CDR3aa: ASSLLGTGEETQY

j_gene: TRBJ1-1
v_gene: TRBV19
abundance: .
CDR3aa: ASMTGTGRLVNTEAF

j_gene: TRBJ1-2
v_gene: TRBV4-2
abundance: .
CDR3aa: ASSPEEAYYGYT